A single count supports the clone carrying this T cell receptor (beta chain). The antigen is undetermined. This sample was taken from a study of T cells in Graves' hyperthyroidism and ophthalmopathy. The wider study: Any treatment followed the collection of peripheral blood at initial diagnosis. Study findings and constraints: With a median lead of about 6.9 months before onset, the model predicted ophthalmopathy. Blood also showed most of the thyroid clonotypes that were expanded above 0.001.

TCR beta CDR3 regions were amplified from RNA. HTBI primers were the set used in a first-round RT-PCR of the TCR CDR3. TCRdb reprocessed the multiplex PCR reads with MiXCR, giving one entry per CDR3 protein. The sample contains roughly 40,000 distinct CDR3 sequences, roughly 52% of which appear only once. Trimming cost V 1 base and J 13 bases; bases outside gene matches: 5. Germline V lookup: CDR1 SGHTA, CDR2 FQGNSA. The CDR3 is 12 amino acids. Enrolled ophthalmopathy patients presented with a Clinical Activity Score of at least 3, a NOSPECS grade of at least 4, and disease duration under 3 months. The sequencing sample was made of blood. The receptor was derived from a man aged 35-49 years with Graves' ophthalmopathy. The chain uses TRBV7-2 and TRBJ2-3; 7 bases map to TRBD2. The CDR3 coding sequence is TGTGCCAGCAGCTTAGAGGGCCTAGCGGAGTATTTT. As protein: CASSLEGLAEYF. The full variable domain, its missing parts supplied by reference TRBV7-2 and TRBJ2-3, is GAGVSQSPSNKVTEKGKDVELRCDPISGHTALYWYRQSLGQGLEFLIYFQGNSAPDKSGLPSDRFSAERTGGSVSTLTIQRTQQEDSAVYLCASSLEGLAEYFGPGTRLTVL.